A single sample is the source of the 21 T cell receptor beta chains below, sequenced in a study of blood T cells in healthy people across ages. A second PCR of about 7 to 12 cycles used a sample-barcoded 5' primer and a J-beta primer mix. TCRdb used MiXCR to reprocess the 5' RACE reads, holding one entry per CDR3 protein. The profile shows roughly 1.5 million distinct CDR3 sequences, approximately 42% of them singletons. The sequencing sample was made of blood. Receptors were obtained from a woman younger than 30 in good health.

The rearrangement joins TRBV12-3 or TRBV12-4 to TRBJ1-6; the D is unclear. Trimming removed 6 bases from V and 7 bases from J, with 7 bases in between. The CDR3 extends over 12 amino acids. CDR3 nucleotides: TGTGCCAGCAGGACACTGAATTCACCCCTCCACTTT. Encoded protein: CASRTLNSPLHF.

The chain carries TRBV2 and TRBJ2-3; no reliable D call. The CDR3 sequence is 14 residues long. Trimming took off 11 bases at V and 3 bases at J, with 18 bases between the two ends. Germline V lookup: CDR1 SNHLY, CDR2 FYNNEI. CDR3 sequence reads: CAVSQPTSTDTQYF. For the CDR3, the DNA is TGTGCCGTGTCGCAACCTACCAGTACAGATACGCAGTATTTT.

This clonotype was seen only a few times. J is TRBJ1-2 and V is TRBV7-8; TRBD1 is a possible D gene (5 bases). Trimming cost V 4 bases and J 5 bases, with 17 bases left between them. The CDR3 is made up of 15 amino acids. Germline CDR1 SGHVS, CDR2 FQNEAQ. In DNA form, the CDR3 reads TGTGCCAGCAGCTCCCTGGAGCAGGAGGGGTATGGCTACACCTTC. Its translation is CASSSLEQEGYGYTF.

Concerning this clonotype: This likely comes from a read error, as the CDR3 has no conserved phenylalanine or tryptophan at its end. The rearrangement links TRBV7-2 to TRBJ1-1; tentative D call: TRBD1 (5 bases). CDR1 and CDR2 (germline): SGHTA, FQGNSA. This CDR3 has 14 residues. The V end was cut by 1 base, the J end by 4 bases, with 10 bases between. CDR3 sequence reads: CASSLVGGGTEAFL. CDR3 coding DNA: TGTGCCAGCAGCTTAGTTGGGGGAGGCACTGAAGCTTTCCTT.

The chain recombines TRBV11-2 with TRBJ1-6; 10 nucleotides align to TRBD1. Germline V gives CDR1 SGHAT, CDR2 FQNNGV. The CDR3 runs to 17 residues. J was trimmed by 5 bases and V by 1 base; bases with no gene match: 5. The CDR3, as DNA: TGTGCCAGCAGCTTAGGGGACAGGGGAAAAAATAATTCACCCCTCCACTTT. Amino acids: CASSLGDRGKNNSPLHF.

This clonotype showed up just a few times. A junction boundary mismatches the germline segment, possibly from a read error. This rearrangement joins TRBV20-1 to TRBJ1-1; D gene ambiguous. CDR1 is DFQATT, CDR2 SNEGSKA, per germline (reference sequence). This CDR3 is 13 amino acids long. In nucleotides, the CDR3 is TGCAGTACTAGCCAAGGGTGGAATCCTGAAGCTTTCTTT. Its translation: CSTSQGWNPEAFF.

The rearrangement joins TRBV5-6 to TRBJ1-6, with D perhaps TRBD1 (5 bases). Germline loops: CDR1 SGHDT, CDR2 YYEEEE. The length of the CDR3 is 14 residues. V was cut by 4 bases and J by 8 bases, with 13 bases left in between. The CDR3 DNA reads TGTGCCAGCAGCCAGGGCTGGGAACATTCACCCCTCCACTTT. Residues: CASSQGWEHSPLHF.

This chain connects TRBV6-2 or TRBV6-3 to TRBJ1-5; possibly TRBD1 for D (6 bases). Trimming removed 2 bases from V and 7 bases from J, with 9 bases in between. The V gene's germline CDR1 is MNHEY and CDR2 SVGEGT. CDR3 length: 13 amino acids. The CDR3, as DNA: TGTGCCAGCAGTTACCGGGGGGCCCAGCCCCAGCATTTT. It encodes CASSYRGAQPQHF.

The chain uses TRBV4-3 and TRBJ2-6; D not certain. The length of the CDR3 is 15 residues. The V gene lost 2 bases and the J gene lost 5 bases, with 10 bases spanning the gap. Per the germline V gene, CDR1 is LGHNA and CDR2 is YSLEER. The CDR3 region has the DNA TGCGCCAGCAGCCAATCGGCAGTTAGGGCCAACGTCCTGACTTTC. This encodes CASSQSAVRANVLTF.

This chain uses TRBV9 with TRBJ2-3; 12 bases map to TRBD2. This CDR3 contains 16 residues. V was clipped by 2 bases and J by 6 bases; unmatched bases: 7. Germline loops: CDR1 SGDLS, CDR2 YYNGEE. CDR3 coding DNA: TGTGCCAGCAGCGTGACTAGCGGGGGCCTTGGGGATACGCAGTATTTT. Protein product: CASSVTSGGLGDTQYF. The full variable domain, with the rest looked up from reference TRBV9 and TRBJ2-3, is DSGVTQTPKHLITATGQRVTLRCSPRSGDLSVYWYQQSLDQGLQFLIQYYNGEERAKGNILERFSAQQFPDLHSELNLSSLELGDSALYFCASSVTSGGLGDTQYFGPGTRLTVL.

J is TRBJ2-4 and V is TRBV6-2 or TRBV6-3; D unclear. V was cut by 2 bases and J by 15 bases, with 11 bases left in between. CDR1 and CDR2 from the germline V gene are MNHEY and SVGEGT. The CDR3 spans 11 residues. DNA for the CDR3: TGTGCCAGCAGTTACAGCTACTCATTGTACTTC. Protein product: CASSYSYSLYF.

V gene TRBV12-3 or TRBV12-4 combines with J gene TRBJ1-6; perhaps TRBD1 as D (5 bases). V was clipped by 5 bases and J by 9 bases, with 11 bases between them. This CDR3 is built from 13 residues. The CDR3: CASSPNQGSPLHF. The CDR3 coding sequence is TGTGCCAGCAGTCCAAATCAGGGTTCACCCCTCCACTTT.

The J gene is TRBJ2-1, the V gene TRBV4-3; D may be TRBD2 (6 bases). The CDR3 loop spans 14 amino acids. From germline, CDR1 is LGHNA and CDR2 YSLEER. The V gene lost 1 base and the J gene lost 7 bases, with 11 bases spanning the gap. CDR3 coding DNA: TGCGCCAGCAGCCAAGTCTCTAGCGTTAATGAGCAGTTCTTC. Translated, it gives CASSQVSSVNEQFF.

The chain links TRBV10-3 to TRBJ1-4, with D possibly being TRBD1 (6 bases). The CDR3 length is 14 residues. V was clipped by 4 bases and J by 8 bases, with 14 bases between them. Germline assignment: CDR1 ENHRY and CDR2 SYGVKD. The CDR3 here is CAISAGGGDEKLFF. Written as DNA, the CDR3 is TGTGCCATCAGTGCGGGGGGCGGTGACGAAAAACTGTTTTTT.

J is TRBJ1-2 and V is TRBV5-1, with D possibly TRBD1 on 5 matching bases. The CDR3 is 14 residues long. Trimming removed 2 bases from V and 4 bases from J, with 12 bases in between. Germline V CDR1 and CDR2: SGHRS, YFSETQ. The CDR3 here is CASSLIQGGYGYTF. In DNA form, the CDR3 reads TGCGCCAGCAGCTTAATCCAGGGAGGCTATGGCTACACCTTC.

This clonotype was counted only a few times. The chain has TRBV20-1 and TRBJ2-1, with 13 bases fitting TRBD2. The CDR3 extends over 17 amino acids. The V and J ends lost 3 bases and 0 bases, in that order; junction bases with no gene match: 5. CDR1 and CDR2 from the germline V gene are DFQATT and SNEGSKA (reference sequence). The CDR3 is CSASGTSGMSSYNEQFF. The DNA for the CDR3 is TGCAGTGCTAGTGGGACTAGCGGGATGAGCTCCTACAATGAGCAGTTCTTC.

Only one count was recorded for this clonotype. A junction boundary mismatches the germline segment, possibly from a read error. The chain recombines TRBV3-1 with TRBJ1-1; TRBD1 aligns across 8 bases. Germline CDR1 is LGHDT and CDR2 is YNNKEL (reference sequence). The CDR3 sequence is 15 residues long. The CDR3 spells CASSRDRGVNTEAFF. DNA for the CDR3: TGTGCTAGCAGCCGAGACAGGGGAGTGAACACTGAAGCTTTCTTT.

This rearrangement joins TRBV2 to TRBJ2-5, with TRBD1 as a possible D gene (5 bases). V was pared by 8 bases and J by 4 bases, with 11 bases between. Germline V gene lookup returns CDR1 SNHLY and CDR2 FYNNEI. This CDR3 contains 12 residues. CDR3 loop: CASQGVRETQYF. In DNA form, the CDR3 reads TGTGCCAGCCAAGGGGTTCGAGAGACCCAGTACTTC.

V is TRBV29-1 and J is TRBJ1-2; possible D gene TRBD1, 5 bases. Germline CDR1 and CDR2: SQVTM and ANQGSEA. The CDR3 has 12 amino acids. The V gene lost 6 bases and the J gene lost 3 bases, with 11 bases spanning the gap. Here the CDR3 reads CSVPGRDYGYTF. The DNA of the CDR3 is TGCAGCGTGCCAGGGCGGGACTATGGCTACACCTTC.

V usage is TRBV9 and J usage is TRBJ2-1; D is possibly TRBD2 (6 bases). V gave up 3 bases and J gave up 6 bases, with 16 bases separating them. This CDR3 region has 15 residues. CDR1 and CDR2 (germline): SGDLS, YYNGEE. CDR3 amino acids: CASSATLTSPNEQFF. Here the CDR3 DNA reads TGTGCCAGCAGCGCCACCTTGACTAGTCCCAATGAGCAGTTCTTC.

This clonotype has ten or more counts. This rearrangement joins TRBV29-1 to TRBJ2-3; D remains ambiguous. The V gene lost 3 bases and the J gene lost 3 bases, with 13 bases spanning the gap. The V gene's germline CDR1 is SQVTM and CDR2 ANQGSEA. This CDR3 spans 14 amino acids. CDR3 in amino acids: CSVELRKATDTQYF. In nucleotides, the CDR3 is TGCAGCGTTGAGTTGCGTAAAGCAACAGATACGCAGTATTTT.